This T cell receptor (beta chain) comes out of a study of cytomegalovirus exposure and HLA in healthy donors. Overall study findings and caveats: With high specificity and sensitivity, the classifier reportedly diagnosed cytomegalovirus status. In a later analysis, an Asian-associated ancestry cluster reportedly showed fewer N-insertions than the roughly 710-donor mean. Sequences of the TCR beta chain were said to predict the HLA-A and HLA-B alleles of most subjects accurately.

The PCR made use of 60 Vbeta and 13 Jbeta primers. Some clones are missing from TCRdb's copy, which holds only in-frame ones; the method was immunoSEQ multiplex PCR. The profile shows about 150,000 clones, roughly 83% of them singletons. The CDR3 is 16 amino acids. Trimming at V came to 2 bases and at J to 3 bases, leaving 7 bases not matched to a gene. The germline CDR1 and CDR2 sequences are MDHEN and SYDVKM. This clone was found a few times. The antigen is undetermined. The origin of this receptor is a young man in good health and CMV-seropositive. The chain joins TRBV28 to TRBJ2-7; 10 bases map to TRBD2. The sample was PBMCs. CDR3 sequence reads: CASSLPGTSAIYEQYF. The CDR3 DNA is TGTGCCAGCAGTTTACCTGGGACTAGCGCAATCTACGAGCAGTACTTC.